This T cell receptor beta chain was sequenced for a study of blood T cell repertoires in COVID-19. In the study overall: Sites in the United States, Italy and Spain provided acute and convalescent COVID-19 samples. PBMCs, B-cell-depleted T cells, or T cells provided the cDNA or gDNA that made up the material.

Study processing details: Counts of nucleated cells, estimated from reference gene primer amplification, were obtained. Using immunoSEQ multiplex PCR, the repertoire was profiled, and TCRdb retains in-frame clones only, with some absent. That table gives V, J and clone size, and the DNA gave D and trimming. Here the sample spans roughly 250,000 clones, more than 85% being singletons. The sample was peripheral blood. This TCR was sampled from a man aged 25-45 years with acute or convalescent COVID-19.

CDR3 amino acids: CASSSVPNYGYTF. DNA of the CDR3: TGTGCCAGCAGTTCCGTCCCTAACTATGGCTACACCTTC. The chain links TRBV27 to TRBJ1-2; D call uncertain. Trimming removed 4 bases from V and 0 bases from J, with 6 bases in between. The germline gives CDR1 MNHEY, CDR2 SMNVEV (reference sequence). This CDR3 contains 13 residues.